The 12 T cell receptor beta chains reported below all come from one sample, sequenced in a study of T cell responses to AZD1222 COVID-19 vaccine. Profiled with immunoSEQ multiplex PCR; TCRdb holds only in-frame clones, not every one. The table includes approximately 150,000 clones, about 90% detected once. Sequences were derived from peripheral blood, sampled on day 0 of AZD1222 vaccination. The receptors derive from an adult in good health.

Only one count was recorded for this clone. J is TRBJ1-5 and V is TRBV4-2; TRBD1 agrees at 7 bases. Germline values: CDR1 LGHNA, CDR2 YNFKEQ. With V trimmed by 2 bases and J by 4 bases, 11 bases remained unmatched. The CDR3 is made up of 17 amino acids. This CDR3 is CASSQISAKGANQPQHF. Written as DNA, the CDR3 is TGTGCCAGCAGCCAAATCTCCGCAAAGGGGGCGAATCAGCCCCAGCATTTT.

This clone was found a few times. The CDR3 loop is CASSLLGGVDIGKLFF. For the CDR3, the DNA is TGTGCCAGCAGCCTCCTCGGAGGGGTGGATATCGGAAAACTGTTTTTT. J is TRBJ1-4 and V is TRBV3-1 (or the pseudogene TRBV3-2), with D possibly TRBD1 on 5 matching bases. The CDR3 loop spans 16 amino acids. Germline values: CDR1 LGHDT, CDR2 YNNKEL (reference sequence). V was clipped by 4 bases and J by 10 bases, with 22 bases between them.

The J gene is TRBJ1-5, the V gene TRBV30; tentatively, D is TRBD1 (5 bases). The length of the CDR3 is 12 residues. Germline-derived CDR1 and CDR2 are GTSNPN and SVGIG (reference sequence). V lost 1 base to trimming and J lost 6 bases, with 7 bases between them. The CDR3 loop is CAWSGGGQPQHF. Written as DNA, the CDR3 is TGTGCCTGGAGTGGCGGGGGTCAGCCCCAGCATTTT.

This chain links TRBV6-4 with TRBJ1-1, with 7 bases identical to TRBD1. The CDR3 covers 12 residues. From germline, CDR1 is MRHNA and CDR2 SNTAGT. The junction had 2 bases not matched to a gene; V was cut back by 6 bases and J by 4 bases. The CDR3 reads CASRGGGTEAFF. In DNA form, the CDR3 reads TGTGCCAGCAGAGGGGGCGGCACTGAAGCTTTCTTT.

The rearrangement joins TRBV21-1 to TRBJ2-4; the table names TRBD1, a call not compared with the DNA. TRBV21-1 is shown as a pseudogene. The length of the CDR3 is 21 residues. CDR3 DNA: TGTGCCAGCAGCTCCCGACCCCCGGGACAGGGAATTGGGGGGGCCAAAAACATTCAGTACTTC. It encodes CASSSRPPGQGIGGAKNIQYF.

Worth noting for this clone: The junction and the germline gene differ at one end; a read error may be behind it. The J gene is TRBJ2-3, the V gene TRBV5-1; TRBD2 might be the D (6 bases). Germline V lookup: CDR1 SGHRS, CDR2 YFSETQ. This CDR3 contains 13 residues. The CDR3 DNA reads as TGCGCCAGCAGCTTGGAGGGCCGGACTATGCCCTCTTTT. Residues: CASSLEGRTMPSF.

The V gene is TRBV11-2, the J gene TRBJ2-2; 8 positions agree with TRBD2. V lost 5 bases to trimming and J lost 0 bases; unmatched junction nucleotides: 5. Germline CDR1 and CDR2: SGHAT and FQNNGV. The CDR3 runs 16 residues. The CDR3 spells CASSLFSGANTGELFF. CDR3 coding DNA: TGTGCCAGCAGCCTATTTAGCGGGGCGAACACCGGGGAGCTGTTTTTT.

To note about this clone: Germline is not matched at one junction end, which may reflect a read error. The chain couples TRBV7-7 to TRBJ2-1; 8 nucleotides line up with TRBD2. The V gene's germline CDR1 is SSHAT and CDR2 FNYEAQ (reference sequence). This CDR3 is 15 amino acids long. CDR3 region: CASSLAGSSYNEQFF. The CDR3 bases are TGTGCTAGCAGCTTAGCGGGGAGCTCCTACAATGAGCAGTTCTTC.

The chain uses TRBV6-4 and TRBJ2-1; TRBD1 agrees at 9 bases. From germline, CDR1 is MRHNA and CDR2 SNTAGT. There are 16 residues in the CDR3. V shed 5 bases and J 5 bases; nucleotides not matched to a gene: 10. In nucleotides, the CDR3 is TGTGCCAGCAGTCGAGACCCGGGACAGGGCCACAATGAGCAGTTCTTC. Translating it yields CASSRDPGQGHNEQFF.

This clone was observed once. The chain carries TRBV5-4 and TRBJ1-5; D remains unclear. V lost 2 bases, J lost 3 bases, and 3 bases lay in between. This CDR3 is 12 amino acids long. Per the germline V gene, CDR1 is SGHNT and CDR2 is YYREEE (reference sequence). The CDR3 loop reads CASSFDNQPQHF. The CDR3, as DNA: TGTGCCAGCAGCTTCGACAATCAGCCCCAGCATTTT.

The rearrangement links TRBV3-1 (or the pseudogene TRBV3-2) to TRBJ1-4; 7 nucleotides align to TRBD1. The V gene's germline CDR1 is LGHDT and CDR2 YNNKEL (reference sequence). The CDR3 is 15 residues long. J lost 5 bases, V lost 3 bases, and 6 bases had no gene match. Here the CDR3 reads CASSQVTGVNEKLFF. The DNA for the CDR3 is TGTGCCAGCAGCCAGGTTACAGGGGTAAATGAAAAACTGTTTTTT.

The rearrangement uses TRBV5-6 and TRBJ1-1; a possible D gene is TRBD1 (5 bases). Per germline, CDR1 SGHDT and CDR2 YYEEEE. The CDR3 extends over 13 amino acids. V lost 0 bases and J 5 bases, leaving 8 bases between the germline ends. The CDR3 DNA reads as TGTGCCAGCAGCTTGGCAGGGCCGACTGAAGCTTTCTTT. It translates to CASSLAGPTEAFF. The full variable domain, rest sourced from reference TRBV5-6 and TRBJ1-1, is DAGVTQSPTHLIKTRGQQVTLRCSPKSGHDTVSWYQQALGQGPQFIFQYYEEEERQRGNFPDRFSGHQFPNYSSELNVNALLLGDSALYLCASSLAGPTEAFFGQGTRLTVV.